Listed below are T cell receptor beta chains from one sample, sequenced in a study of regulatory T cells in long-lasting Graves disease. TCRdb used MiXCR to reprocess the multiplex PCR reads, holding one entry per CDR3 protein. The sample lists over 200,000 distinct CDR3 sequences; 15% to 20% were seen once. Here the sequenced sample was peripheral blood mononuclear cells (PBMCs), taken at new diagnosis, from a patient treated with antithyroid drugs. These receptors originate from a female donor with Graves disease. CDR3s include the opening cysteine and the closing phenylalanine or tryptophan. A D gene is named only where the DNA matches it firmly. Clone size, where shown, is once, few, many, or a class for clones that have expanded.

J gene,clone size,CDR3 length,V gene,D gene,CDR3 DNA,CDR3 protein
TRBJ1-2,many,15,TRBV19,TRBD1,TGTGCCAGTAGTATAGACCCGACAGGGGGGAGCGGCTACACCTTC,CASSIDPTGGSGYTF
TRBJ2-5,many,13,TRBV30,TRBD2,TGTGCCTGGAATAACGGACTAGCGGAGACCCAGTACTTC,CAWNNGLAETQYF
TRBJ1-2,many,15,TRBV7-8,TRBD1,TGTGCCAGCAGCTTAGAGGGCAGGGGGCGGAATGGCTACACCTTC,CASSLEGRGRNGYTF
TRBJ2-3,few,16,TRBV20-1,TRBD2,TGCAGTGCGAGATACTGGACTAGCGGGAGTTTGGATACGCAGTATTTT,CSARYWTSGSLDTQYF
TRBJ1-2,many,13,TRBV7-9,NA,TGTGCCAGCCAGAGATACTCCCAGGATGGCTACACCTTC,CASQRYSQDGYTF
TRBJ2-1,NA,14,TRBV7-3,TRBD2,TGTGCCAGCAGCTCGGGGGGAGGGCCCAATGAGCAGTTCTTC,CASSSGGGPNEQFF
TRBJ1-5,many,18,TRBV6-1,NA,TGTGCCAGCAGTGAAGCTCGTCGGGCGCGGGATAGCAATCAGCCCCAGCATTTT,CASSEARRARDSNQPQHF
TRBJ2-7,many,11,TRBV29-1,NA,TGCAGCGGGGGGGACAGCTACGAGCAGTACTTC,CSGGDSYEQYF
TRBJ2-7,many,15,TRBV7-8,TRBD1,TGTGCCAGCAGCTCTTCAGGACAGGGGGCCTACGAGCAGTACTTC,CASSSSGQGAYEQYF
TRBJ2-4,NA,17,TRBV11-2,TRBD2,TGTGCCAGCAGCTTCCGGGAGGGCCGAGGTGCCAAAAACATTCAGTACTTC,CASSFREGRGAKNIQYF
TRBJ2-5,many,15,TRBV5-1,NA,TGCGCCAGCAGCCTAGACGGGAACGGCATGAAGACCCAGTACTTC,CASSLDGNGMKTQYF
TRBJ2-5,once,15,TRBV28,NA,TGTGCCAGCAGTTTATTAGCCCGGCCACAAGAGACCCAGTACTTC,CASSLLARPQETQYF
TRBJ2-1,many,15,TRBV6-2/TRBV6-3,TRBD2,TGTGCCAGCAGCCCCGGGACTAGCGGGAGCGATGAGCAGTTCTTC,CASSPGTSGSDEQFF
TRBJ2-5,many,13,TRBV9,TRBD2,TGTGCCAGCAGCGTCGGGGAGGGGGAGACCCAGTACTTC,CASSVGEGETQYF
TRBJ2-1,NA,15,TRBV11-1,TRBD2,TGTGCCAGCAGCACCGCGGGCGGGAGTCGCAATGAGCAGTTCTTC,CASSTAGGSRNEQFF
TRBJ2-7,many,12,TRBV29-1,NA,TGCAGCGTGCAAGGAGGGTCCTACGAGCAGTACTTC,CSVQGGSYEQYF